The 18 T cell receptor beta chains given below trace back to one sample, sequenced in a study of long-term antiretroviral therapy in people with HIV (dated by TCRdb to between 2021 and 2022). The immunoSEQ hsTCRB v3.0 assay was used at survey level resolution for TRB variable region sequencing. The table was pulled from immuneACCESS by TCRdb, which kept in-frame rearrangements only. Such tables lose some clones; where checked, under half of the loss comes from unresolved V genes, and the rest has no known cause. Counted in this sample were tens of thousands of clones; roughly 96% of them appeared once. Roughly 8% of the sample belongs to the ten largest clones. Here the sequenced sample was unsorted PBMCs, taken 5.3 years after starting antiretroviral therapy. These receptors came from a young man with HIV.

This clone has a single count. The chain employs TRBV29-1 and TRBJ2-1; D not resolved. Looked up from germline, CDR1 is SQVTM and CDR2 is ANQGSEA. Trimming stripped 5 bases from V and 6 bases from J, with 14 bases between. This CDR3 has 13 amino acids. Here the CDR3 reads CSVPVSQSNEQFF. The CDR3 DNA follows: TGCAGCGTTCCGGTCAGCCAATCCAATGAGCAGTTCTTC.

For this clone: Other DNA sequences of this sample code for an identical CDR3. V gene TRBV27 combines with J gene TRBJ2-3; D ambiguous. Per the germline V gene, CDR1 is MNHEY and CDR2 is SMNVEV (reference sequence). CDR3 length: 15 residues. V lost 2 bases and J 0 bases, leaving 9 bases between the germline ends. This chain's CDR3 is CASSLGSSSTDTQYF. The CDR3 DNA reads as TGTGCCAGCAGTTTAGGGTCCTCTAGCACAGATACGCAGTATTTT.

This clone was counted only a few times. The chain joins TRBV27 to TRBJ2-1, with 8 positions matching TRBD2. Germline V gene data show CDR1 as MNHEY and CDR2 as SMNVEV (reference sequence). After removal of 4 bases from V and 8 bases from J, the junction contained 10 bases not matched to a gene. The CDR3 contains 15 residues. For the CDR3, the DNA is TGTGCCAGCAGTTCCCCCCTGGGCGGGAGGCATGAGCAGTTCTTC. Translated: CASSSPLGGRHEQFF.

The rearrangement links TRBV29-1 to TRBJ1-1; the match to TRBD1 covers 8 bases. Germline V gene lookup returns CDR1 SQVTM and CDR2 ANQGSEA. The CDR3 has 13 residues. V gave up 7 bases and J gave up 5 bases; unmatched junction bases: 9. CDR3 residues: CSAAPTGVTEAFF. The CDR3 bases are TGCAGCGCCGCCCCGACAGGGGTGACTGAAGCTTTCTTT.

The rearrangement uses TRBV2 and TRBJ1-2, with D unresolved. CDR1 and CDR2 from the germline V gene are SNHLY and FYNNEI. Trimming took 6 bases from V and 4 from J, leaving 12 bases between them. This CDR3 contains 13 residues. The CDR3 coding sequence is TGTGCCAGCAGGCCCGGGCCGGGCTATGGCTACACCTTC. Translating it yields CASRPGPGYGYTF.

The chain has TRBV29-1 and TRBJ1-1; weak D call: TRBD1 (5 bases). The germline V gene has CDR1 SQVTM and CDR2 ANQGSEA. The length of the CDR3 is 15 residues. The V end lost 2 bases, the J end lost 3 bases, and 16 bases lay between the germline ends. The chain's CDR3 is CSVESLGKGDTEAFF. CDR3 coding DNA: TGCAGCGTTGAATCGTTGGGGAAAGGGGACACTGAAGCTTTCTTT.

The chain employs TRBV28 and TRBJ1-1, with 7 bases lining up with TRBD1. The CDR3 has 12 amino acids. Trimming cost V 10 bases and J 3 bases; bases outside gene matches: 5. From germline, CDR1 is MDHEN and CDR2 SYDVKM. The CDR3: CATRQGYTEAFF. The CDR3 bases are TGTGCCACTAGACAGGGTTACACTGAAGCTTTCTTT. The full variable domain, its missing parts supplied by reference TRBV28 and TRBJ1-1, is DVKVTQSSRYLVKRTGEKVFLECVQDMDHENMFWYRQDPGLGLRLIYFSYDVKMKEKGDIPEGYSVSREKKERFSLILESASTNQTSMYLCATRQGYTEAFFGQGTRLTVV.

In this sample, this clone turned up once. CDR3 residues: CASSERGTGGLSGANVLTF. The CDR3 DNA follows: TGTGCCAGCAGTGAAAGAGGGACAGGGGGCCTCTCTGGGGCCAACGTCCTGACTTTC. V usage is TRBV2 and J usage is TRBJ2-6, with TRBD1 identical over 12 bases. The CDR3 spans 19 residues. J lost 0 bases, V lost 2 bases, and 5 bases had no gene match. Germline V gene data show CDR1 as SNHLY and CDR2 as FYNNEI.

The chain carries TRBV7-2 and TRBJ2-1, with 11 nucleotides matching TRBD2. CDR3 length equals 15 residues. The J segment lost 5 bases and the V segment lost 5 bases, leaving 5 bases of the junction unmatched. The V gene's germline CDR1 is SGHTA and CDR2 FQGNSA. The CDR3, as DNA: TGTGCCAGCAGCCCGACTAGCGGGATCGACAATGAGCAGTTCTTC. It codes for CASSPTSGIDNEQFF.

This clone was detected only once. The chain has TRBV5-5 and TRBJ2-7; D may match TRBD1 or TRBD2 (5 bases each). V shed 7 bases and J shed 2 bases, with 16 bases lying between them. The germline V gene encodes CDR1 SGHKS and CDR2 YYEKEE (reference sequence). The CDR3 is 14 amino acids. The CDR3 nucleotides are TGTGCCAGCGAGGGGTTGTCAGCTCCCTACGAGCAGTACTTC. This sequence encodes CASEGLSAPYEQYF.

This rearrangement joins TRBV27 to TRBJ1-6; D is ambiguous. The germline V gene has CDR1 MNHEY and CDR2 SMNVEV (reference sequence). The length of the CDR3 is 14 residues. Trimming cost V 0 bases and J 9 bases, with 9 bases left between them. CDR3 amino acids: CASSLSPRRSPLHF. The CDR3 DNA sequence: TGTGCCAGCAGTTTATCTCCGAGGCGTTCACCCCTCCACTTT.

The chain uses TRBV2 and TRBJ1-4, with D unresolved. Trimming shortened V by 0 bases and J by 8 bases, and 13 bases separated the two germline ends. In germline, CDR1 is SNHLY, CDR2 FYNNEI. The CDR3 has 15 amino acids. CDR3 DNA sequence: TGTGCCAGCAGTGAAGCGTTGGGGTTGGGGGAAAAACTGTTTTTT. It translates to CASSEALGLGEKLFF.

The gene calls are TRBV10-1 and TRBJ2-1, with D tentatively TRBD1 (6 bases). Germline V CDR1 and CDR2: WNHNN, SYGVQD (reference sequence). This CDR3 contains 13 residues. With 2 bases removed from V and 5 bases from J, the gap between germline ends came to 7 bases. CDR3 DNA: TGCGCCAGCAGTGAGCGACAGGACAATGAGCAGTTCTTC. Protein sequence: CASSERQDNEQFF.

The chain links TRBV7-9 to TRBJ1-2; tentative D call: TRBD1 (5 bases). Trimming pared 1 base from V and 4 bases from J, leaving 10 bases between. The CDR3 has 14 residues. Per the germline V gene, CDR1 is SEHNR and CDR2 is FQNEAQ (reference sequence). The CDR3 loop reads CASSLEYGGYGYTF. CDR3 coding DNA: TGTGCCAGCAGCTTAGAATACGGGGGCTATGGCTACACCTTC.

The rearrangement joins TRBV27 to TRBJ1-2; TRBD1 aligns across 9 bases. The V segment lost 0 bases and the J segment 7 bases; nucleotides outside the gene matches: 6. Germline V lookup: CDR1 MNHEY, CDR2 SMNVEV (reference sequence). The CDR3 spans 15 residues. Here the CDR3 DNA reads TGTGCCAGCAGTTTATCTGAACAGGGGGCGAGTGGCTACACCTTC. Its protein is CASSLSEQGASGYTF.

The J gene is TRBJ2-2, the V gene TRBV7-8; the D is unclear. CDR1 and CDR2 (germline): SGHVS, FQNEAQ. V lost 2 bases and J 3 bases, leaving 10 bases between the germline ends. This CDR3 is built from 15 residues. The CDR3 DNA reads TGTGCCAGCAGCTTAAATCTAGGGCACACCGGGGAGCTGTTTTTT. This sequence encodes CASSLNLGHTGELFF. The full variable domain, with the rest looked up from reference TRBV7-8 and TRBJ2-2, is GAGVSQSPRYKVAKRGQDVALRCDPISGHVSLFWYQQALGQGPEFLTYFQNEAQLDKSGLPSDRFFAERPEGSVSTLKIQRTQQEDSAVYLCASSLNLGHTGELFFGEGSRLTVL.

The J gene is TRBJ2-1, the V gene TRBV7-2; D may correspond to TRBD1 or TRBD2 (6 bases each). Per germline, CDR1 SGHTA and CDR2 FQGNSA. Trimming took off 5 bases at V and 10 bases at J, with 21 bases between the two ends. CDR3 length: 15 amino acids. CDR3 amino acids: CASSLYIGGLTEQFF. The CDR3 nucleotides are TGTGCCAGCAGCCTCTACATTGGGGGGCTCACAGAGCAGTTCTTC.

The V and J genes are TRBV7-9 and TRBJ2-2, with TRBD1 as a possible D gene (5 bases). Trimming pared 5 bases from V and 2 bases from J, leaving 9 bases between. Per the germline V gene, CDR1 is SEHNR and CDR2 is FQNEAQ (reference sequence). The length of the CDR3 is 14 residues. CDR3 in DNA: TGTGCCAGCAGCCGACAGTACAACACCGGGGAGCTGTTTTTT. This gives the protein CASSRQYNTGELFF.